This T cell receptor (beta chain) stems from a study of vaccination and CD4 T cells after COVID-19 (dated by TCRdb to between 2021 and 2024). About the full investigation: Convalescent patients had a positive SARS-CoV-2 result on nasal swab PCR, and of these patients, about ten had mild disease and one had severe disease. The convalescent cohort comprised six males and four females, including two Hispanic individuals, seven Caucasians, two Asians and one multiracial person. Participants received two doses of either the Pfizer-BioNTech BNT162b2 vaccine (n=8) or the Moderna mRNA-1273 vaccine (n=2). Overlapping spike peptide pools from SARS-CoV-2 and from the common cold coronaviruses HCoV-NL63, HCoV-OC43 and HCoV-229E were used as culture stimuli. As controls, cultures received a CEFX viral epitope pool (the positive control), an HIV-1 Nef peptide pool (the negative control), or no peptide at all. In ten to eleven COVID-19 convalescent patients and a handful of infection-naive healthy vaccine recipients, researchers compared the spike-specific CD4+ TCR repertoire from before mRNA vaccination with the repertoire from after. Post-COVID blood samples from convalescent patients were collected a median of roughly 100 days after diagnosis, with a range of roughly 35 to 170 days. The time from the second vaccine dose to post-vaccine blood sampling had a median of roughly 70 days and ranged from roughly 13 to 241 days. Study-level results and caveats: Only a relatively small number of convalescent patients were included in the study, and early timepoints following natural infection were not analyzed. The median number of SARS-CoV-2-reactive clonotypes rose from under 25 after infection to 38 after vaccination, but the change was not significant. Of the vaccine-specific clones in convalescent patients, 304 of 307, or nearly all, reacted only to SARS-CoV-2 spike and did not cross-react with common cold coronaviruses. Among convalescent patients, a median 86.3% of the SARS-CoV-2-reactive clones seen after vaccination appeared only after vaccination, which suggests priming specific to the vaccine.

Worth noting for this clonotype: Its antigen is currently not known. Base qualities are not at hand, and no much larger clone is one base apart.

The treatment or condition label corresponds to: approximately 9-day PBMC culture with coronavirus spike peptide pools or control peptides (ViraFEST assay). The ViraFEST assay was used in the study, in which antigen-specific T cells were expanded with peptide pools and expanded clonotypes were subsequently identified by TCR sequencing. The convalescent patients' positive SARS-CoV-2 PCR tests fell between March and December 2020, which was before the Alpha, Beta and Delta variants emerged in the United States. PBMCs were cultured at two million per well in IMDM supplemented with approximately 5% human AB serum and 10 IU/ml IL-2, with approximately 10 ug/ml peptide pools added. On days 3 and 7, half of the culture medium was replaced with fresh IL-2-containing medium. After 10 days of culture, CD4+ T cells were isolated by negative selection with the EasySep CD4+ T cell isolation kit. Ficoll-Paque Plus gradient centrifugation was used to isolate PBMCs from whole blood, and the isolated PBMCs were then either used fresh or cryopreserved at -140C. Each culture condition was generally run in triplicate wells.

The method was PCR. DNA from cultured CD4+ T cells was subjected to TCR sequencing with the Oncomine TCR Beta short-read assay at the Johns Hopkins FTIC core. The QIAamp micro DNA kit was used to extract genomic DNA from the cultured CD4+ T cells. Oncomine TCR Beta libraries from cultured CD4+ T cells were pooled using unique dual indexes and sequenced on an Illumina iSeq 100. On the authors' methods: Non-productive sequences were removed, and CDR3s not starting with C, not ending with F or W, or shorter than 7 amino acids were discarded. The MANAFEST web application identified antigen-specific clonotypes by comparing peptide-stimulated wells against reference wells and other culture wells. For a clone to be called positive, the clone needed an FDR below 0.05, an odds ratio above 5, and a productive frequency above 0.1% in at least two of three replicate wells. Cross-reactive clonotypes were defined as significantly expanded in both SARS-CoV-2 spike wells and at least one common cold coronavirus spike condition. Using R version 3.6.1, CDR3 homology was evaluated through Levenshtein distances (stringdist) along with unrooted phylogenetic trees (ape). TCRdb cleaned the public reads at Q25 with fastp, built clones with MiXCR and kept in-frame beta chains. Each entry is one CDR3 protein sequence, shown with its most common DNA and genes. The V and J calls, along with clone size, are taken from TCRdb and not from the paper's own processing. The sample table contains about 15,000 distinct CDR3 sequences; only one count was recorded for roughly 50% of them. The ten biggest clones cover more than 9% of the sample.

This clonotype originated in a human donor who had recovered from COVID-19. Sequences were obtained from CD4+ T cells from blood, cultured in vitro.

The bases read TGTGCCAGCAGTGACTACAGGGGTCAGAACACTGAAGCTTTCTTT. It encodes CASSDYRGQNTEAFF. This sequence uses TRBV25-1 and TRBJ1-1; TRBD1 lines up with 7 middle nucleotides. The CDR3 holds 15 amino acids from the cysteine to the phenylalanine. CDR3 DNA is the only sequence kept; it has 45 bases, read in frame from the first base. For this chain, trimming is 3 bases at the V end and 1 base at the J end, and the number of junction bases without a gene match is 5. Looking up the germline V gene yields CDR1 MGHDK and CDR2 SYGVNS.